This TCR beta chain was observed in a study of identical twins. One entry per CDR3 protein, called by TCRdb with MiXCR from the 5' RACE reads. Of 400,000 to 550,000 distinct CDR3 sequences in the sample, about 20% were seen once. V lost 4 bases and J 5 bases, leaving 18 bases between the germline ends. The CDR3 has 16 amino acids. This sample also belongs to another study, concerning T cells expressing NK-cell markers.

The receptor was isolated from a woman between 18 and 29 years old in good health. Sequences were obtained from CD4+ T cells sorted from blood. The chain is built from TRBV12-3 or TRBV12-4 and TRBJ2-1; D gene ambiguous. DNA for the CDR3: TGTGCCAGCAGTTCCTACCGGCGGCTAGAAGACAATGAGCAGTTCTTC. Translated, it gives CASSSYRRLEDNEQFF.